The TCR beta chain under discussion was sequenced for a study of cytomegalovirus exposure and HLA in healthy donors. As concerns this clone: Its antigen is undetermined.

Findings and caveats of the study: Earlier analysis looked at TCR beta V segments, and most were productive about 90% or about 30% of the time. Upon later analysis, TCR association rates were observed to vary by HLA locus, being highest for DRB1 and lowest for HLA-C.

The PCR ran on 60 Vbeta and 13 Jbeta primers. This table comes from immunoSEQ multiplex PCR, and its TCRdb copy is limited to in-frame clones, with some not included. Counted here are over 100,000 clones, 77% occurring once; the ten biggest clones make up around 9.9%. CDR3 length: 15 amino acids. Trimming took 2 bases from V and 4 from J; bases not matched to a gene: 2. Germline lookup yields CDR1 LGHNA and CDR2 YSLEER. The rearrangement links TRBV4-3 to TRBJ2-2; the match to TRBD1 covers 9 bases. The clonotype was recovered from a man aged 35-49 years in good health and CMV-seropositive. The sample taken for sequencing was PBMCs. This CDR3 reads CASSQRTGATGELFF. In nucleotides, the CDR3 is TGCGCCAGCAGCCAAAGGACAGGGGCCACCGGGGAGCTGTTTTTT.